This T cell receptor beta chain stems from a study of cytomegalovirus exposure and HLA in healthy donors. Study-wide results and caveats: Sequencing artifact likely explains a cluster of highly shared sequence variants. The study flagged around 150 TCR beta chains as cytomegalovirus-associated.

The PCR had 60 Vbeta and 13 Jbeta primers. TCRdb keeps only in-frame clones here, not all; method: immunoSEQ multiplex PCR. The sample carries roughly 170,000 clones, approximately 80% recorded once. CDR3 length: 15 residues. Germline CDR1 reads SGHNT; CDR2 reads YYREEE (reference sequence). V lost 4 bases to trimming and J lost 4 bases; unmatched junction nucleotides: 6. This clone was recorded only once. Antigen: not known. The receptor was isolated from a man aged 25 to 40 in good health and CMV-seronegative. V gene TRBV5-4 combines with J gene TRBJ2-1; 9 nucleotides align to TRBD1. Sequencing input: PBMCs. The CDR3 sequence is CASSLPGQGYNEQFF. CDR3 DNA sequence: TGTGCCAGCAGCCTACCGGGACAGGGTTACAATGAGCAGTTCTTC.